This T cell receptor beta chain was found in a study of blood T cell repertoires in COVID-19 (TCRdb year 2020). For context, the study as a whole: Samples covering the acute and convalescent phases of COVID-19 were provided by collaborators in the United States, Italy and Spain. The material from the prospective study consisted of cDNA or gDNA derived from T cells, B-cell-depleted T cells, or PBMCs. Deeply sampled blood TCRbeta repertoires from subjects exposed to, actively infected with, or recovered from COVID-19 were included in the dataset. The repertoires were released in a freely available public database meant as a resource for research on the immune response to SARS-CoV-2. Samples came from the ongoing ImmuneRACE study (first 160 participants) plus 1,254 subjects from 6 global collaborators. A de-identified subject ID, COVID-19 status, age in years and sex were almost always included in the sample metadata. Where available, HLA class I and class II types were taken from metadata supplied by the sample provider and were not determined by assay-based typing. Paper-wide results and their limitations: Clinical and demographic metadata were provided uncurated, with the amount varying by source and participant.

TCRbeta CDR3 regions were amplified from genomic DNA using the immunoSEQ Assay, a bias-controlled multiplex PCR. In the source study's methods: The number of nucleated cells in each sample was estimated by amplification of reference gene primers within the assay. Sequence reads were collapsed and filtered to measure the absolute abundance of every unique TCRbeta CDR3 rearrangement. For each sample, productive Simpson clonality was calculated by taking the square root of Simpson's diversity index across productive rearrangements. The table comes from immuneACCESS by way of TCRdb, which keeps in-frame sequences with V and J called. Part of the clones is missing from these tables; in studies checked, under half for an unresolved V gene and the rest for unknown reasons. The D gene and trimming were derived from the DNA, and the V and J assignments and clone size from that table. Present in this sample are 100,000 to 150,000 clones, roughly 88% of which were seen just once. The biggest ten clones account for around 7.3% of the sample.

The collaborating institutions used their own protocols to collect whole blood in K2EDTA tubes. Collaborator samples were shipped for TCRbeta analysis as frozen whole blood, isolated PBMCs, or DNA extracted from either sample type. In regard to this clone: The antigen it recognizes is unknown. Base qualities were left out, and no much larger clone turns up one base away.

Sequenced input: peripheral blood. The clonotype originates from a man over 45 with acute or convalescent COVID-19.

The CDR3 in this case is CATSDDRGNEQFF. The sequence in DNA is TGTGCCACCAGTGACGATCGGGGGAATGAGCAGTTCTTC. The chain employs TRBV24-1 and TRBJ2-1; a tentative D match to TRBD2 spans 6 bases. The CDR3 starts with the cysteine, ends with the phenylalanine, and has 13 residues. CDR3 DNA is the only sequence kept; it has 39 bases, read in frame from the first base. V lost 4 bases and J lost 7 bases; the stretch between them is 10 bases long. Reading the germline V gene gives CDR1 KGHDR and CDR2 SFDVKD.